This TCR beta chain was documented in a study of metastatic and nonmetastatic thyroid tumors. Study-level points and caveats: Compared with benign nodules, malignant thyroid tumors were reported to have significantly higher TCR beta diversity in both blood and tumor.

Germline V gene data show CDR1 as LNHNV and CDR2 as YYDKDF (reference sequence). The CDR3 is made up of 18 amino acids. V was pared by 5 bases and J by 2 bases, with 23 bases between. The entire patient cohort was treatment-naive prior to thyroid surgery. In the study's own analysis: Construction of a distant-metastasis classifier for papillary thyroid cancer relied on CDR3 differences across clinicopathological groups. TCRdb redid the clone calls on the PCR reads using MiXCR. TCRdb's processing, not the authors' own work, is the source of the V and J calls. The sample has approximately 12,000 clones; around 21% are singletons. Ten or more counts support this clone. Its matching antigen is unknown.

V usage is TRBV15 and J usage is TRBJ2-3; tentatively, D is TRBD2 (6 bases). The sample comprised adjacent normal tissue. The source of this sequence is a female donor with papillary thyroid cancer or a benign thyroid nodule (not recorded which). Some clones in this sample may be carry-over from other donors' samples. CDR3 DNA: TGTGCCACCAGCGGCCCCCGGGACTTCTCCCGGAACACAGATACGCAGTATTTT. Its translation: CATSGPRDFSRNTDTQYF.